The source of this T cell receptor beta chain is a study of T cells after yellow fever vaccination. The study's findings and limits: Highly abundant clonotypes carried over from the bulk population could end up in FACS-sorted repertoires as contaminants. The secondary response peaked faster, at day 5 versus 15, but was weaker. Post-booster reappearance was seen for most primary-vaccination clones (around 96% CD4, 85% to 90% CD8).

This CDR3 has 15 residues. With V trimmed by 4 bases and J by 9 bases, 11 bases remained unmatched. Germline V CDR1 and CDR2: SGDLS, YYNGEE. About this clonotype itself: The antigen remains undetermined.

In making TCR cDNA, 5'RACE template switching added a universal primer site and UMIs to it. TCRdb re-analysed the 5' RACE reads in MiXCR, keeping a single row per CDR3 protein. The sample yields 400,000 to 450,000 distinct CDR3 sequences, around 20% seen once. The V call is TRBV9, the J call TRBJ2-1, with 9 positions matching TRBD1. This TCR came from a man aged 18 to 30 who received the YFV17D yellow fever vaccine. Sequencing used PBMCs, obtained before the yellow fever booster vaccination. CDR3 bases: TGTGCCAGCAGCAACAGGGGGCAGGGGAGGAGTGAGCAGTTCTTC. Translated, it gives CASSNRGQGRSEQFF.